The rows below give T cell receptor beta chains drawn from one sample of a study of T-cell reconstitution after alpha-beta-depleted transplantation in children. TCRdb re-analysed the PCR reads in MiXCR, keeping a single row per CDR3 protein. The sample has about 610,000 distinct CDR3 sequences; around 27% are singletons. The sample in question was PBMCs, obtained before TCRalphabeta/CD19-depleted stem cell transplant. Receptor source: a boy younger than two with Wiskott-Aldrich syndrome, due to receive a stem cell transplant. Both conserved end residues are part of each CDR3. Each record gives: J gene, D gene, V gene, CDR3 protein. D genes are given only for firm matches.

TRBJ1-6 | TRBD1 | TRBV5-6 | CASSLEQGKNSPLHF
TRBJ2-7 | . | TRBV5-1 | CASSLGVDGFHYEQYF
TRBJ2-1 | . | TRBV18 | CASSKSSSYNEQFF
TRBJ2-7 | TRBD2 | TRBV5-1 | CASSFSGSEQYF
TRBJ2-7 | . | TRBV5-5 | CASSLGQVYYEQYF
TRBJ2-5 | TRBD2 | TRBV6-2/TRBV6-3 | CASSRAGPGLAGVFGGETQYF
TRBJ2-7 | TRBD2 | TRBV20-1 | CSARDRGLAGVGEQYF
TRBJ2-1 | . | TRBV5-1 | CASGRTSSYNEQFF
TRBJ2-1 | TRBD2 | TRBV7-8 | CASSLAGGRGLNEQFF
TRBJ2-1 | . | TRBV20-1 | CSAPSTGRGYNEQFF
TRBJ1-4 | TRBD1 | TRBV20-1 | CSAQTGAEEKLFF
TRBJ2-4 | . | TRBV12-3/TRBV12-4 | CASSWRQVDIQYF